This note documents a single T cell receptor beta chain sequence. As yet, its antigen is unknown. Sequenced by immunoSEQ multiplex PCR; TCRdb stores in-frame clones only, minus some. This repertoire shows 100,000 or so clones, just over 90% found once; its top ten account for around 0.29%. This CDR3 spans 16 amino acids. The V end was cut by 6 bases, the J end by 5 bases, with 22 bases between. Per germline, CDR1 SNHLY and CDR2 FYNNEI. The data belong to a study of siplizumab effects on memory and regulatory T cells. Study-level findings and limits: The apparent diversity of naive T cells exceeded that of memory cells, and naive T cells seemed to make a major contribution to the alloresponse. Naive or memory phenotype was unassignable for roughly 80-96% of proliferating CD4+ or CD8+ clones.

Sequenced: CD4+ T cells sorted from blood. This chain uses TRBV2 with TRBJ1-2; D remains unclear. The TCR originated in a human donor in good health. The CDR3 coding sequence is TGTGCCAGCAGCGGCCCTGACAAGACCAAATGGTATGGCTACACCTTC. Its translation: CASSGPDKTKWYGYTF.